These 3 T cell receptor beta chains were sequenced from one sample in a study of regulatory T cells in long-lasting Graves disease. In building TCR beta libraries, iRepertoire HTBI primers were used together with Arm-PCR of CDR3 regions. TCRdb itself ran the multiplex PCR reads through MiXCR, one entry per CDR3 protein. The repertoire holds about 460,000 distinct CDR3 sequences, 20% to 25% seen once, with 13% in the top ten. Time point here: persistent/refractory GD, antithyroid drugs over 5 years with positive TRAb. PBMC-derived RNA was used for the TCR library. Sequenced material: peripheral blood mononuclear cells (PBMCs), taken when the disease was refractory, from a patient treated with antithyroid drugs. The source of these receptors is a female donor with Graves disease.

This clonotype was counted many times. The CDR3 region has the DNA TGCAGTGCTGGTCCGGAGGGGAAGGGAAACATTCAGTACTTC. It is translated as CSAGPEGKGNIQYF. J is TRBJ2-4 and V is TRBV20-1; D is perhaps TRBD2 (6 bases). The CDR3 is 14 residues long. Trimming left V 5 bases short and J 6 bases short, with 17 bases between. Germline CDR1 reads DFQATT; CDR2 reads SNEGSKA (reference sequence).

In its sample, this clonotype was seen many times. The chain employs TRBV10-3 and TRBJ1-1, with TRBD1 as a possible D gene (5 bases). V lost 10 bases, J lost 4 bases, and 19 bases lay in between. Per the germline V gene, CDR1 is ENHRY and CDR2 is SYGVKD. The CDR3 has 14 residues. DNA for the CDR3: TGTGCCACCCTTCCGCTTGACAGAAGCACTGAAGCTTTCTTT. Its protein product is CATLPLDRSTEAFF.

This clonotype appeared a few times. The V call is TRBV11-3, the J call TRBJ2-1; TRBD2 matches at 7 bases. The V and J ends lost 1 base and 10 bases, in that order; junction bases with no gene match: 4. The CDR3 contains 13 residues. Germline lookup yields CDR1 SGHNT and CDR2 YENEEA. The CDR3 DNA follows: TGTGCCAGCAGCTTAGTTCAAGCGGGGGAGCAGTTCTTC. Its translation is CASSLVQAGEQFF.